This TCR beta chain was captured in a study of shared clonotypes between healthy human individuals. CD45RO-negative cells were positively selected for CCR7, leaving out terminally differentiated effector memory CD45RA+ cells. Germline CDR1 is SEHNR and CDR2 is FQNEAQ (reference sequence). V shed 1 base and J shed 1 base, with 13 bases lying between them. The CDR3 sequence is 16 residues long. Method: immunoSEQ multiplex PCR; TCRdb's copy keeps in-frame clones and lacks some. The table records approximately 600,000 clones, approximately 95% of them present only once. This clonotype was sampled from a woman aged 25 to 39 in good health. The chain recombines TRBV7-9 with TRBJ1-1; D unclear. Input material: naive CD8+ T cells sorted from blood. The CDR3 bases are TGTGCCAGCAGCTTAGGACCGCGGCTGGAGAACACTGAAGCTTTCTTT. Residues: CASSLGPRLENTEAFF.